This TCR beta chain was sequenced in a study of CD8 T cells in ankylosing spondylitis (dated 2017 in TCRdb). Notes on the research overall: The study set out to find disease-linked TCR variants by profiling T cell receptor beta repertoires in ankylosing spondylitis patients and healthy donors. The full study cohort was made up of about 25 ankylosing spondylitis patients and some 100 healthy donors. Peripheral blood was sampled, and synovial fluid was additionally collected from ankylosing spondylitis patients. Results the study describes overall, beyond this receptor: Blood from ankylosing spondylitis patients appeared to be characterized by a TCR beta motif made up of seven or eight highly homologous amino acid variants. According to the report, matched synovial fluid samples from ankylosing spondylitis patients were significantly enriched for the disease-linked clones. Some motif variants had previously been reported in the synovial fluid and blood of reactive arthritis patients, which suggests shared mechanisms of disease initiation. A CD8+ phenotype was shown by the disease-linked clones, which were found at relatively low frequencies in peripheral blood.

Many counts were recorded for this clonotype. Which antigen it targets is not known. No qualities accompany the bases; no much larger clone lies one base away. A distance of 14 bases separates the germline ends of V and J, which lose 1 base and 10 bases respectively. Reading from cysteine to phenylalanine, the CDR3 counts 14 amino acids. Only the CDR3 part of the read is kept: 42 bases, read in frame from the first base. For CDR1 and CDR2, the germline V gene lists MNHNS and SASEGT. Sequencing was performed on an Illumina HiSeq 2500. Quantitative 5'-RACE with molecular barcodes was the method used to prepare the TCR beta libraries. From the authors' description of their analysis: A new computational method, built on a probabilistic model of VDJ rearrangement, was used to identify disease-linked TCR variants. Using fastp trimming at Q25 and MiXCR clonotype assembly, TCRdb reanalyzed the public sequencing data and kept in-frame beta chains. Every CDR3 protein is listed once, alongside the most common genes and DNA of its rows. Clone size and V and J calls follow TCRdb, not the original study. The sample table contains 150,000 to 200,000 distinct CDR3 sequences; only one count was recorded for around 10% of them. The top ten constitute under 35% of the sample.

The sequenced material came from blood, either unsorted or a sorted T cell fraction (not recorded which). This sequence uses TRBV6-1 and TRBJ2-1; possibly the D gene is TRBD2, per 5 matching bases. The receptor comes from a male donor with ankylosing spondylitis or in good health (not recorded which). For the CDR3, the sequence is CASSEVSQSGEQFF. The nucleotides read TGTGCCAGCAGTGAAGTCAGCCAAAGCGGCGAGCAGTTCTTC.